Described below is a single T cell receptor beta chain sequence and its context. Authors' methods: Nucleated cell counts were estimated from reference gene primer amplification. Generated by immunoSEQ multiplex PCR, the TCRdb table keeps only in-frame clones and is missing some. V and J calls and clone size are those listed in that table; D and trimming were worked out from the DNA. Here the sample spans around 280,000 clones, roughly 91% being singletons. Seattle researchers signed up patients amid active infection and tracked them longitudinally. The data were taken from a study of blood T cell repertoires in COVID-19. About the study: The samples span acute and convalescent COVID-19 from the United States, Italy and Spain. PBMCs, B-cell-depleted T cells, or T cells were the source of the cDNA or gDNA that made up the material.

V shed 1 base, J shed 1 base, and the junction held 10 bases outside the gene matches. Germline-derived CDR1 and CDR2 are SGHVS and FNYEAQ. The CDR3 is 17 amino acids. The chain carries TRBV7-6 and TRBJ2-7; 7 bases are shared with TRBD2. The receptor's source is a woman younger than 45 with COVID-19, enrolled during active disease. Specimen: peripheral blood. CDR3 protein: CASSLGTGGAVSYEQYF. CDR3 sequence (DNA): TGTGCCAGCAGCTTAGGAACGGGAGGAGCGGTTTCCTACGAGCAGTACTTC.